These T cell receptor beta chains were read from a single sample in a study of cytomegalovirus exposure and HLA in healthy donors. Method: immunoSEQ multiplex PCR; TCRdb's copy keeps in-frame clones and lacks some. The sample table sets out some 48,000 clones. Sequenced sample: PBMCs. These receptors came from a man aged 40-49 years in good health and CMV-seropositive. Each CDR3 is given with its conserved first and last residue. A D gene is named only where the DNA matches it firmly. A row's size may be missing; if present it is once, few, many or a size class.

size: -; V: TRBV10-2; J: TRBJ2-7; D: -; DNA: TGCGCCAGCTCCCCAGATACCTACGAGCAGTACTTC; CDR3: CASSPDTYEQYF
size: -; V: TRBV27; J: TRBJ1-5; D: -; DNA: TGTGCCTCAGGGAGGAGCAATCAGCCCCAGCATTTT; CDR3: CASGRSNQPQHF
size: -; V: TRBV18; J: TRBJ2-7; D: -; DNA: TGTGCCAGCTCACCGCAAGGATGGGGCGACGAGCAGTACTTC; CDR3: CASSPQGWGDEQYF
size: -; V: TRBV6-6; J: TRBJ1-1; D: TRBD1; DNA: TGTGCCAGCATTCTACAGGGGATTGATGCTGAAGCTTTCTTT; CDR3: CASILQGIDAEAFF
size: -; V: TRBV15; J: TRBJ1-5; D: -; DNA: TGTGCCACCAGCGAACGACCAGGTTATCGGGAGAATCAGCCCCAGCATTTT; CDR3: CATSERPGYRENQPQHF
size: -; V: TRBV6-1; J: TRBJ2-1; D: -; DNA: TGTGCCAGCAGCCAAGACTATGCCGGGAGTGAGCAGTTCTTC; CDR3: CASSQDYAGSEQFF
size: -; V: TRBV7-8; J: TRBJ1-1; D: -; DNA: TGTGCCAGCAGCTCACAGGGAGCCCATACTGAAGCTTTCTTT; CDR3: CASSSQGAHTEAFF
size: -; V: TRBV5-1; J: TRBJ1-6; D: -; DNA: TGCGCCAGCAGCTCGGACACGGGGGAGAATTCACCCCTCCACTTT; CDR3: CASSSDTGENSPLHF
size: -; V: TRBV5-1; J: TRBJ1-1; D: TRBD1; DNA: TGCGCCGGCAGGGGGGGACAGGGGCTGGGCACTGAAGCTTTCTTT; CDR3: CAGRGGQGLGTEAFF
size: -; V: TRBV15; J: TRBJ1-1; D: -; DNA: TGTGCCACCAGCACCACGGGGAACACTGAAGCTTTCTTT; CDR3: CATSTTGNTEAFF
size: -; V: TRBV6-5; J: TRBJ2-3; D: -; DNA: TGTGCCAGCAGTTCTCCGGGAACAGATACGCAGTATTTT; CDR3: CASSSPGTDTQYF
size: -; V: TRBV4-3; J: TRBJ1-2; D: -; DNA: TGCGCCAGCAGCCAAGCAGGGTATGGCTACACCTTC; CDR3: CASSQAGYGYTF
size: -; V: TRBV2; J: TRBJ2-7; D: TRBD2; DNA: TGTGCCAGCAGTGAACCCGCGGCAGGGACTAGCGGGACGTACGAGCAGTACTTC; CDR3: CASSEPAAGTSGTYEQYF
size: -; V: TRBV5-6; J: TRBJ2-1; D: TRBD2; DNA: TGTGCCAGCTATCTAGCGGACTTCTACAATGAGCAGTTCTTC; CDR3: CASYLADFYNEQFF
size: -; V: TRBV6-1; J: TRBJ1-5; D: TRBD1; DNA: TGTGCCAGCAGTGGGGACAGGGAGGTGGGTGGCAATCAGCCCCAGCATTTT; CDR3: CASSGDREVGGNQPQHF
size: -; V: TRBV30; J: TRBJ2-4; D: -; DNA: TGTGCCTGGACAGGGAAGGTTGCCAAAAACATTCAGTACTTC; CDR3: CAWTGKVAKNIQYF
size: -; V: TRBV7-9; J: TRBJ2-3; D: TRBD1; DNA: TGTGCCAGCAGCCTACTAAGGGCCGGGACAGTACACTTAGATACGCAGTATTTT; CDR3: CASSLLRAGTVHLDTQYF
size: -; V: TRBV7-9; J: TRBJ2-4; D: -; DNA: TGTGCCAGCAGCCTAACTACAGGATTAGCCAAAAACATTCAGTACTTC; CDR3: CASSLTTGLAKNIQYF
size: -; V: TRBV7-3; J: TRBJ2-7; D: -; DNA: TGTGCCAGCAGCTTCGGTCAAAGTCCCTACGAGCAGTACTTC; CDR3: CASSFGQSPYEQYF
size: -; V: TRBV4-3; J: TRBJ1-5; D: TRBD1; DNA: TGCGCCAGCAGCCAGGGGACAGGGGATAGCAATCAGCCCCAGCATTTT; CDR3: CASSQGTGDSNQPQHF
size: -; V: TRBV29-1; J: TRBJ2-7; D: -; DNA: TGCAGCGTTCTTGCAGGGCCCGCCTACGAGCAGTACTTC; CDR3: CSVLAGPAYEQYF
size: -; V: TRBV11-3; J: TRBJ1-1; D: -; DNA: TGTGCCAGCAGCGCCAGGGGAGGGACTGAAGCTTTCTTT; CDR3: CASSARGGTEAFF
size: -; V: TRBV15; J: TRBJ1-3; D: -; DNA: TGTGCCACCAGCGGGCTGAGCTCTGGAAACACCATATATTTT; CDR3: CATSGLSSGNTIYF
size: -; V: TRBV5-4; J: TRBJ1-1; D: -; DNA: TGTGCCAGCAGCCCATCAGTGATCATGAACACTGAAGCTTTCTTT; CDR3: CASSPSVIMNTEAFF
size: -; V: TRBV6-5; J: TRBJ1-2; D: TRBD1; DNA: TGTGCCAGCAGTTCACAGGGGGGGGGCTACACCTTC; CDR3: CASSSQGGGYTF
size: -; V: TRBV6-5; J: TRBJ2-2; D: TRBD2; DNA: TGTGCCGTAAGGGACTACAACACCGGGGAGCTGTTTTTT; CDR3: CAVRDYNTGELFF
size: -; V: TRBV5-1; J: TRBJ1-1; D: -; DNA: TGCGCCAGCAGCTTGCGGGGGAACACTGAAGCTTTCTTT; CDR3: CASSLRGNTEAFF
size: -; V: TRBV6-5; J: TRBJ1-4; D: -; DNA: TGTGCCAGCAGACAGGGACGTGAAAAACTGTTTTTT; CDR3: CASRQGREKLFF
size: -; V: TRBV6-1; J: TRBJ2-5; D: TRBD2; DNA: TGTGCCAGCAGTGTTCGGACTAGCGGGAGAGAGACCCAGTACTTC; CDR3: CASSVRTSGRETQYF
size: -; V: TRBV9; J: TRBJ2-1; D: TRBD1; DNA: TGTGCCAGCAGCGCGAAACCATCCGGGACAGGGGACAATGAGCAGTTCTTC; CDR3: CASSAKPSGTGDNEQFF
size: -; V: TRBV7-2; J: TRBJ2-1; D: -; DNA: TGTGCCAGCAGCTTCGCCCACAGGGCAACCTACAATGAGCAGTTCTTC; CDR3: CASSFAHRATYNEQFF
size: -; V: TRBV5-1; J: TRBJ2-5; D: -; DNA: TGCGCCAGCAGCCCCACGGGCGGGGCTGGGGAGACCCAGTACTTC; CDR3: CASSPTGGAGETQYF
size: -; V: TRBV5-1; J: TRBJ1-4; D: TRBD1; DNA: TGCGCCAGCAGCTTGGATCGACAGGGGGCTGAAAAACTGTTTTTT; CDR3: CASSLDRQGAEKLFF
size: -; V: TRBV18; J: TRBJ2-1; D: -; DNA: TGTGCCAGCTCACCATGGGGCACGACCAATGAGCAGTTCTTC; CDR3: CASSPWGTTNEQFF
size: -; V: TRBV6-6; J: TRBJ2-3; D: TRBD2; DNA: TGTGCCAGTGTAGCGGGGAGCACAGATACGCAGTATTTT; CDR3: CASVAGSTDTQYF
size: -; V: TRBV9; J: TRBJ2-1; D: TRBD2; DNA: TGTGCCAGCAGCGTAAGGGCGGGAGCGACTGAGCAGTTCTTC; CDR3: CASSVRAGATEQFF
size: medium-sized; V: TRBV6-4; J: TRBJ2-3; D: TRBD2; DNA: TGTGCCAGCAGCTCGACTAGCGGGAGTGGAGATACGCAGTATTTT; CDR3: CASSSTSGSGDTQYF
size: -; V: TRBV5-1; J: TRBJ2-7; D: TRBD2; DNA: TGCGCCAGCAGCTCCCCCCCCTCGCGGACTAGCGGGTACGAGCAGTACTTC; CDR3: CASSSPPSRTSGYEQYF
size: -; V: TRBV7-8; J: TRBJ2-7; D: TRBD2; DNA: TGTGCCAGCAGCTTAGCCCGGACTAGCGGGGCGGCCCAGTACTTC; CDR3: CASSLARTSGAAQYF
size: -; V: TRBV4-2; J: TRBJ2-7; D: -; DNA: TGTGCCAGCAGCCAACAAACAGGGTACGAGCAGTACTTC; CDR3: CASSQQTGYEQYF
size: -; V: TRBV27; J: TRBJ2-2; D: -; DNA: TGTGCCAGCAGTCCGGCGAACACCGGGGAGCTGTTTTTT; CDR3: CASSPANTGELFF
size: -; V: TRBV5-6; J: TRBJ2-5; D: -; DNA: TGTGCCAGCAGCTTGGGTGCAGGGGAAGAGACCCAGTACTTC; CDR3: CASSLGAGEETQYF
size: -; V: TRBV28; J: TRBJ2-5; D: -; DNA: TGTGCCAGCAGTTTTCCAGGGGCGGCCAAAGAGACCCAGTACTTC; CDR3: CASSFPGAAKETQYF
size: -; V: TRBV7-9; J: TRBJ2-3; D: TRBD2; DNA: TGTGCCAGCAGCTTAGCCCTCTGGGTGCGGGGGGGCACAGATACGCAGTATTTT; CDR3: CASSLALWVRGGTDTQYF
size: -; V: TRBV6-5; J: TRBJ2-1; D: TRBD2; DNA: TGTGCCAGCAAGGCTAGCGGGAGTACGTATGAGCAGTTCTTC; CDR3: CASKASGSTYEQFF
size: -; V: TRBV25-1; J: TRBJ2-4; D: TRBD2; DNA: TGTGCCAGCAGTCCGGGAGGCATTCAGTACTTC; CDR3: CASSPGGIQYF
size: -; V: TRBV6-1; J: TRBJ2-3; D: TRBD2; DNA: TGTGCCAGCAGTGAAAATAGCGGGAGAGGGGGCACAGATACGCAGTATTTT; CDR3: CASSENSGRGGTDTQYF
size: -; V: TRBV6-1; J: TRBJ2-7; D: -; DNA: TGTGCCAGCAGTCAGGGGGGCGAGCAGTACTTC; CDR3: CASSQGGEQYF
size: -; V: TRBV6-5; J: TRBJ2-3; D: TRBD2; DNA: TGTGCCAGCAGTTACTCGGGGGGGGAGGGAGATACGCAGTATTTT; CDR3: CASSYSGGEGDTQYF
size: -; V: TRBV28; J: TRBJ2-7; D: -; DNA: TGTGCCAGCAGCAGGGTATCCGAGCAGTACTTC; CDR3: CASSRVSEQYF